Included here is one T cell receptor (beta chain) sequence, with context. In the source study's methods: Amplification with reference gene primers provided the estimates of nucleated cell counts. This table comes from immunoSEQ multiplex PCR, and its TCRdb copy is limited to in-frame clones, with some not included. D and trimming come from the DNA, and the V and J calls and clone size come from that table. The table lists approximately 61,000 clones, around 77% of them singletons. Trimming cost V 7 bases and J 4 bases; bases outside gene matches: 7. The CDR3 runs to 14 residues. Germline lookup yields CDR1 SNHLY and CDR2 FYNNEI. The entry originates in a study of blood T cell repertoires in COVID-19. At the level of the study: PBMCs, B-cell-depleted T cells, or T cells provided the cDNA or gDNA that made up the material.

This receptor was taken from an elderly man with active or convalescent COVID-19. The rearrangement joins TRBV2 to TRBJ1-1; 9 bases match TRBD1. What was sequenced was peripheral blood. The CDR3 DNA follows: TGTGCCAGCACCGACGGACAGGGGAGCACTGAAGCTTTCTTT. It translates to CASTDGQGSTEAFF. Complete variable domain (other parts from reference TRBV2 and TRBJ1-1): EPEVTQTPSHQVTQMGQEVILRCVPISNHLYFYWYRQILGQKVEFLVSFYNNEISEKSEIFDDQFSVERPDGSNFTLKIRSTKLEDSAMYFCASTDGQGSTEAFFGQGTRLTVV.